This T cell receptor (beta chain) was captured in a study of vaccination and CD4 T cells after COVID-19. A remark on this clonotype: Its specificity is not known.

Treatment reported: approximately nine-day PBMC culture with coronavirus spike peptide pools or control peptides (ViraFEST assay). Cultured CD4+ T cells had their DNA profiled by the Oncomine TCR Beta short-read assay. TCRdb itself ran the PCR reads through MiXCR, one entry per CDR3 protein. The sample consists of approximately 25,000 distinct CDR3 sequences, roughly 60% of them appearing once. CDR1 and CDR2 from the germline V gene are MNHEY and SVGAGI. The CDR3 totals 14 residues. With V trimmed by 3 bases and J by 5 bases, 7 bases remained unmatched. This TCR was sampled from a human donor who had recovered from COVID-19. The gene calls are TRBV6-5 and TRBJ2-7; 7 nucleotides agree with TRBD1. The sequencing sample was made of CD4+ T cells from blood, cultured in vitro. CDR3 bases: TGTGCCAGCAGTTATATAAGAGGGGGCGACGAGCAGTACTTC. This sequence encodes CASSYIRGGDEQYF.